Each of the 17 T cell receptor beta chains below was sequenced from the same sample in a study of shared clonotypes between healthy human individuals. TCRdb's table, derived via immunoSEQ multiplex PCR, lists solely in-frame clones and lacks some. Among over a million clones listed, about 75% were seen once. The sequencing input was memory CD4+ T cells sorted from blood. Subset in this sample: CD45RA-negative fraction. The receptors were gathered from a man in his late teens or twenties in good health.

A word on this clone: Other DNA sequences in this sample translate to the same CDR3. The chain links TRBV30 to TRBJ2-3; D uncertain. Germline-derived CDR1 and CDR2 are GTSNPN and SVGIG (reference sequence). V shed 2 bases and J shed 6 bases, with 9 bases lying between them. This CDR3 region has 12 residues. CDR3 residues: CAWSPQTDTQYF. As DNA, the CDR3 is TGTGCCTGGAGTCCCCAGACGGATACGCAGTATTTT.

This clone has at least ten counts. This specimen includes other DNA sequences encoding the same CDR3. V usage is TRBV4-3 and J usage is TRBJ1-2, with D uncertain. V was trimmed by 0 bases and J by 10 bases, leaving 15 bases between them. Germline V gives CDR1 LGHNA, CDR2 YSLEER. This CDR3 is 14 amino acids long. Here the CDR3 reads CASSQERAGVDYTF. The CDR3 DNA follows: TGCGCCAGCAGCCAAGAGAGGGCAGGCGTGGACTACACCTTC.

The rearrangement uses TRBV19 and TRBJ2-5; a possible D gene is TRBD2 (5 bases). Trimming took 3 bases from V and 5 from J, leaving 10 bases between them. CDR3 length: 13 residues. The germline V gene encodes CDR1 LNHDA and CDR2 SQIVND (reference sequence). This chain's CDR3 is CASSIRRGETQYF. Here the CDR3 DNA reads TGTGCCAGTAGTATCCGGAGAGGGGAGACCCAGTACTTC.

Only a few counts were recorded for this clone. The rearrangement links TRBV30 to TRBJ1-1; 7 bases line up with TRBD1. The CDR3 length is 13 residues. The trim removed 4 bases at V and 1 base at J, leaving 3 bases unmatched. Germline assignment: CDR1 GTSNPN and CDR2 SVGIG (reference sequence). The CDR3 sequence: CAWTRTGNTEAFF. As DNA, the CDR3 is TGTGCCTGGACACGGACAGGGAACACTGAAGCTTTCTTT.

This clone was observed a few times. This chain links TRBV28 with TRBJ1-5, with 9 nucleotides matching TRBD1. The CDR3 consists of 14 residues. The V gene end was trimmed by 6 bases and the J gene end by 6 bases; junction bases not matched to a gene: 6. Germline values: CDR1 MDHEN, CDR2 SYDVKM. This CDR3 reads CASRVTGGIQPQHF. For the CDR3, the DNA is TGTGCCAGCAGGGTGACAGGGGGGATTCAGCCCCAGCATTTT.

The DNA for the CDR3 is TGTGCCAGTAGTACCGGACCGCCGGGATCACCCCTCCACTTT. It specifies CASSTGPPGSPLHF. The rearrangement uses TRBV19 and TRBJ1-6; no firm D call. Germline V gives CDR1 LNHDA, CDR2 SQIVND (reference sequence). Trimming stripped 4 bases from V and 10 bases from J, with 14 bases between. This CDR3 spans 14 amino acids.

This clone was found a few times. Other DNA sequences from this sample encode an identical CDR3 as well. The V and J genes are TRBV18 and TRBJ1-1, with D unclear. The CDR3 covers 12 residues. Germline CDR1 reads KGHSH; CDR2 reads LQKENI. Deletions cut 6 bases from V and 0 bases from J, with 5 bases between. The DNA of the CDR3 is TGTGCCAGCTCCCAGTTGAACACTGAAGCTTTCTTT. This translates into CASSQLNTEAFF.

The chain couples TRBV6-1 to TRBJ1-5; TRBD1 agrees at 10 bases. Germline trimming cut 3 bases from V and 4 bases from J; bases unmatched to any gene: 15. The CDR3 contains 19 residues. Germline assignment: CDR1 MNHNS and CDR2 SASEGT. CDR3 nucleotides: TGTGCCAGCAGTGATCAGCTCACCCGGGACAGGGGAGGAAATCAGCCCCAGCATTTT. Translation gives CASSDQLTRDRGGNQPQHF.

The V call is TRBV7-9, the J call TRBJ2-7, with TRBD2 as a possible D gene (5 bases). V lost 0 bases, J lost 5 bases, and 8 bases lay in between. Germline V lookup: CDR1 SEHNR, CDR2 FQNEAQ (reference sequence). There are 13 residues in the CDR3. Written as DNA, the CDR3 is TGTGCCAGCAGCTTAGCTCTCGGGAACGAGCAGTACTTC. It specifies CASSLALGNEQYF. Looking up the rest from reference TRBV7-9 and TRBJ2-7 gives the full variable domain: DTGVSQNPRHKITKRGQNVTFRCDPISEHNRLYWYRQTLGQGPEFLTYFQNEAQLEKSRLLSDRFSAERPKGSFSTLEIQRTEQGDSAMYLCASSLALGNEQYFGPGTRLTVT.

The J gene is TRBJ2-3, the V gene TRBV11-2; D is possibly TRBD2 (6 bases). Between the trimmed V and J ends, which lost 5 bases and 1 base, there was a span of 13 bases. The CDR3 extends over 15 amino acids. Germline V gene sequence: CDR1 SGHAT, CDR2 FQNNGV. The CDR3 DNA is TGTGCCAGCAGCCCGGTTGGCGGGGGCACAGATACGCAGTATTTT. Translating it yields CASSPVGGGTDTQYF.

The chain links TRBV5-6 to TRBJ2-1, with D perhaps TRBD2 (6 bases). This CDR3 spans 12 amino acids. Germline V lookup: CDR1 SGHDT, CDR2 YYEEEE. The V end was cut by 1 base, the J end by 14 bases, with 13 bases between. The CDR3 is CASSLRDSLEFF. CDR3 in DNA: TGTGCCAGCAGCTTGCGGGACTCCCTCGAGTTCTTC.

This rearrangement joins TRBV2 to TRBJ2-1, with 10 nucleotides matching TRBD1. In germline, CDR1 is SNHLY, CDR2 FYNNEI. V shed 1 base, J shed 5 bases, and the junction held 2 bases outside the gene matches. This CDR3 has 15 residues. The CDR3 sequence is CASSEEGQGNNEQFF. CDR3 DNA sequence: TGTGCCAGCAGTGAAGAGGGACAGGGGAACAATGAGCAGTTCTTC.

This chain joins TRBV5-1 and TRBJ2-5; TRBD2 agrees at 9 bases. After removal of 1 base from V and 4 bases from J, the junction contained 5 bases not matched to a gene. Germline values: CDR1 SGHRS, CDR2 YFSETQ. This CDR3 has 15 amino acids. The CDR3 DNA sequence: TGCGCCAGCAGCTTGTCGGCGGGAGGGAGAGAGACCCAGTACTTC. Encoded protein: CASSLSAGGRETQYF. The whole variable domain, remainder taken from reference TRBV5-1 and TRBJ2-5, is KAGVTQTPRYLIKTRGQQVTLSCSPISGHRSVSWYQQTPGQGLQFLFEYFSETQRNKGNFPGRFSGRQFSNSRSEMNVSTLELGDSALYLCASSLSAGGRETQYFGPGTRLLVL.

The V call is TRBV5-6, the J call TRBJ2-5; 7 positions match TRBD1. Trimming cost V 2 bases and J 6 bases; bases outside gene matches: 10. CDR1 and CDR2 (germline): SGHDT, YYEEEE. CDR3 length equals 15 residues. This CDR3 is CASSFWRQGGQTQYF. Here the CDR3 DNA reads TGTGCCAGCAGCTTTTGGAGACAGGGCGGTCAGACCCAGTACTTC.

The V and J genes are TRBV7-9 and TRBJ1-2; the D is unclear. This CDR3 is 11 amino acids long. Trimming removed 3 bases from V and 5 bases from J, with 4 bases in between. Germline V gene lookup returns CDR1 SEHNR and CDR2 FQNEAQ (reference sequence). The CDR3 protein is CASSFSYGYTF. As DNA, the CDR3 is TGTGCCAGCAGCTTCTCGTATGGCTACACCTTC.

This clone was picked up a small number of times. V usage is TRBV5-1 and J usage is TRBJ1-3; D ambiguous. Trimming cost V 1 base and J 1 base, with 9 bases left between them. The length of the CDR3 is 15 residues. CDR1 and CDR2 (germline): SGHRS, YFSETQ. This CDR3 is CASSLSATSGNTIYF. Written as DNA, the CDR3 is TGCGCCAGCAGCTTGAGTGCGACTTCTGGAAACACCATATATTTT. Filled out from reference TRBV5-1 and TRBJ1-3, the complete variable domain reads KAGVTQTPRYLIKTRGQQVTLSCSPISGHRSVSWYQQTPGQGLQFLFEYFSETQRNKGNFPGRFSGRQFSNSRSEMNVSTLELGDSALYLCASSLSATSGNTIYFGEGSWLTVV.

The chain joins TRBV19 to TRBJ1-6; D possibly corresponds to TRBD1 (5 bases). Germline V CDR1 and CDR2: LNHDA, SQIVND (reference sequence). Trimming took 0 bases from V and 9 from J, leaving 15 bases between them. CDR3 length equals 16 residues. In DNA, the CDR3 is TGTGCCAGTAGTATAGAGACAGCCCCAAAGGGTTCACCCCTCCACTTT. Residues: CASSIETAPKGSPLHF.